Below, one T cell receptor beta chain is given with its context. The sample originates from a study of blood T cell repertoires in COVID-19. Study overall: Sites across the United States, Italy and Spain contributed samples from acute and convalescent COVID-19.

Per the original data handling: Amplified reference gene primers provided the basis for estimating nucleated cell counts. Produced via immunoSEQ multiplex PCR; TCRdb's table is partial and in-frame only. Clone size and the V and J calls come from that table; the DNA yielded D and trimming. The table has about 520,000 clones, 70% to 90% seen once. V gave up 5 bases and J gave up 0 bases; unmatched junction bases: 6. This CDR3 region has 17 residues. CDR1 is SGHTA and CDR2 is FQGNSA in the germline V gene. The chain carries TRBV7-2 and TRBJ2-3, with 12 bases identical to TRBD2. The material sequenced was peripheral blood. This TCR derives from a human donor in a cohort sampled during active COVID-19. The CDR3 protein is CASSPGLAGISTDTQYF. CDR3 bases: TGTGCCAGCAGCCCCGGACTAGCGGGGATTAGCACAGATACGCAGTATTTT.